The 9 T cell receptor beta chains below were found in one sample sequenced in a study of regulatory T cells in long-lasting Graves disease. The time point: newly diagnosed GD, antithyroid drugs for less than 3 months. From PBMCs, RNA was extracted and then used to make the TCR library. In building TCR beta libraries, iRepertoire HTBI primers were used together with Arm-PCR of CDR3 regions. One entry per CDR3 protein, called by TCRdb with MiXCR from the multiplex PCR reads. The sample consists of hundreds of thousands of distinct CDR3 sequences, around 17% of them appearing once. The sample also formed part of further work on T cells in Graves' hyperthyroidism and ophthalmopathy.

The sequenced sample was peripheral blood mononuclear cells (PBMCs), obtained at new diagnosis, from a patient treated with antithyroid drugs. The receptors here all came from a middle-aged man with Graves disease.

The chain recombines TRBV30 with TRBJ1-2; the D is unclear. Germline CDR1 reads GTSNPN; CDR2 reads SVGIG (reference sequence). The CDR3 spans 11 residues. Deletions cut 2 bases from V and 4 bases from J, with 5 bases between. This chain's CDR3 is CAWSPRYGYTF. As DNA, the CDR3 is TGTGCCTGGAGTCCTCGCTATGGCTACACCTTC.

This chain joins TRBV7-9 and TRBJ2-1; 8 bases align to TRBD2. V lost 6 bases to trimming and J lost 8 bases; unmatched junction nucleotides: 12. Per the germline V gene, CDR1 is SEHNR and CDR2 is FQNEAQ (reference sequence). This CDR3 region has 15 residues. CDR3 DNA sequence: TGTGCCAGCAGACTTTCCGGGCCTAGCGGGTATGAGCAGTTCTTC. As protein: CASRLSGPSGYEQFF.

With regard to this clonotype: This may be a read error: a much more frequent sequence differs by one nucleotide. The CDR3 sequence: CASSEGPYSGGAVNGQYF. The CDR3 DNA is TGTGCCAGCAGTGAGGGTCCCTATAGCGGGGGGGCCGTCAACGGGCAGTACTTC. The chain uses TRBV6-2 or TRBV6-3 and TRBJ2-7, with 11 nucleotides matching TRBD2. This CDR3 has 18 amino acids. J was trimmed by 9 bases and V by 5 bases; bases with no gene match: 21. Germline CDR1 MNHEY, CDR2 SVGEGT.

Many counts were recorded for this clonotype. The genes are TRBV18 and TRBJ1-4, with 8 positions matching TRBD1. The V gene end was trimmed by 5 bases and the J gene end by 7 bases; junction bases not matched to a gene: 6. Germline CDR1 KGHSH, CDR2 LQKENI. This CDR3 contains 14 residues. The CDR3 DNA reads TGTGCCAGCTCATCTCGACAGGGGAGTGAAAAACTGTTTTTT. Amino acid sequence: CASSSRQGSEKLFF.

This rearrangement joins TRBV29-1 to TRBJ1-1; TRBD1 matches at 7 bases. The CDR3 contains 14 residues. The junction had 4 bases not matched to a gene; V was cut back by 1 base and J by 2 bases. Germline V gives CDR1 SQVTM, CDR2 ANQGSEA. In DNA, the CDR3 is TGCAGCGTTGAAGTTAGGACAGGAAACACTGAAGCTTTCTTT. Translation: CSVEVRTGNTEAFF.

The gene calls are TRBV4-1 and TRBJ2-5, with a weak D call TRBD1 (5 bases). V was pared by 1 base and J by 7 bases, with 10 bases between. The CDR3 sequence is 13 residues long. CDR1 is MGHRA and CDR2 is YSYEKL in the germline V gene. As DNA, the CDR3 is TGCGCCAGCAGCCAAGTAGGGGTTTGGACCCAGTACTTC. This translates into CASSQVGVWTQYF.

Turning to this clonotype: One base away lies a much larger clone, so this may be a sequencing read error. The J gene is TRBJ1-5, the V gene TRBV6-1, with 10 bases lining up with TRBD1. Germline V CDR1 and CDR2: MNHNS, SASEGT. The trim removed 8 bases at V and 6 bases at J, leaving 10 bases unmatched. This CDR3 spans 15 amino acids. CDR3 in amino acids: CASPPTGGMGQPQHF. The DNA of the CDR3 is TGTGCCAGCCCCCCGACAGGGGGCATGGGTCAGCCCCAGCATTTT.

In regard to this clonotype: It is likely a read error: a sequence one base away is far more abundant. Without the conserved terminal phenylalanine or tryptophan, this CDR3 likely stems from a read error. The J gene is TRBJ1-1, the V gene TRBV6-9; 8 bases are a match to TRBD1. Looked up from germline, CDR1 is MNHGY and CDR2 is SVAAGI. Trimming removed 3 bases from V and 6 bases from J; junction bases left unmatched: 6. CDR3 length: 14 amino acids. CDR3 in amino acids: CASSYQGAYSEAFL. DNA of the CDR3: TGTGCCAGCAGTTACCAGGGGGCTTATTCTGAAGCTTTCCTT.

This clonotype was counted between two and nine times. The chain uses TRBV12-3 or TRBV12-4 and TRBJ2-3; TRBD2 matches 13 bases. V trimming: 6 bases; J trimming: 1 base; junction bases outside the gene matches: 13. The CDR3 runs 19 residues. The CDR3 reads CASSRKTKGLAGGTDTQYF. CDR3 nucleotides: TGTGCCAGCAGCAGAAAAACCAAAGGACTAGCGGGGGGCACAGATACGCAGTATTTT.